Following are 22 T cell receptor beta chains from one sample sequenced in a study of cytomegalovirus exposure and HLA in healthy donors. The PCR employed 60 Vbeta primers together with 13 Jbeta primers. Data came from immunoSEQ multiplex PCR; TCRdb stores just in-frame clones and leaves some out. The sample yields some 150,000 clones, about 72% seen once. The sample consisted of PBMCs. These receptors came from a man aged 60 to 75 in good health and CMV-seronegative.

The rearrangement links TRBV2 to TRBJ1-1, with unresolved D. V lost 5 bases, J lost 3 bases, and 16 bases lay in between. The CDR3 contains 15 residues. Germline V gives CDR1 SNHLY, CDR2 FYNNEI. The CDR3 region is CASSNGELGDTEAFF. DNA for the CDR3: TGTGCCAGCAGTAATGGGGAGTTGGGAGACACTGAAGCTTTCTTT.

This clone was found a few times. The CDR3 here is CASSVGTSGFSYNEQFF. CDR3 coding DNA: TGTGCCAGCAGCGTAGGGACTAGCGGGTTCTCCTACAATGAGCAGTTCTTC. The V and J genes are TRBV9 and TRBJ2-1, with 11 bases that match TRBD2. Germline V gene data show CDR1 as SGDLS and CDR2 as YYNGEE. Trimming at V came to 0 bases and at J to 0 bases, leaving 2 bases not matched to a gene. The CDR3 is 17 residues long.

The chain is built from TRBV30 and TRBJ1-5, with 11 bases matching TRBD1. J lost 5 bases, V lost 5 bases, and 5 bases had no gene match. The germline gives CDR1 GTSNPN, CDR2 SVGIG (reference sequence). The CDR3 contains 14 residues. The CDR3 spells CAWHAGQGDQPQHF. The CDR3 nucleotides are TGTGCCTGGCACGCGGGACAGGGGGATCAGCCCCAGCATTTT.

The sample holds one count of this clone. This chain connects TRBV7-6 to TRBJ2-1; 9 bases are shared with TRBD2. The CDR3 contains 17 residues. The V segment lost 1 base and the J segment 4 bases; nucleotides outside the gene matches: 8. Germline CDR1 SGHVS, CDR2 FNYEAQ. The CDR3 reads CASSLVSSGILYNEQFF. The CDR3 region has the DNA TGTGCCAGCAGCTTAGTGTCTAGCGGGATCCTTTACAATGAGCAGTTCTTC.

The chain links TRBV5-4 to TRBJ2-1; 8 bases are shared with TRBD2. The CDR3 totals 12 residues. Germline V gives CDR1 SGHNT, CDR2 YYREEE (reference sequence). V shed 4 bases and J 14 bases; nucleotides not matched to a gene: 8. CDR3: CASSLELAEEFF. CDR3 DNA: TGTGCCAGCAGCCTGGAACTAGCGGAGGAGTTCTTC.

This clone showed up just a few times. The chain is built from TRBV6-1 and TRBJ2-7, with D possibly matching TRBD2 (8 bases). The CDR3 loop spans 18 amino acids. The germline gives CDR1 MNHNS, CDR2 SASEGT. V dropped 3 bases and J dropped 2 bases, with 23 bases sitting between them. This chain's CDR3 is CASSEETGSGSEAYEQYF. CDR3 in DNA: TGTGCCAGCAGTGAGGAGACAGGGAGCGGGAGCGAAGCCTACGAGCAGTACTTC.

The chain links TRBV30 to TRBJ2-1; TRBD2 matches at 14 bases. V lost 1 base to trimming and J lost 4 bases; unmatched junction nucleotides: 6. The germline gives CDR1 GTSNPN, CDR2 SVGIG (reference sequence). The CDR3 contains 17 residues. CDR3 sequence: CAWSDSGTSGGYNEQFF. As DNA, the CDR3 is TGTGCCTGGAGTGATTCCGGGACTAGCGGGGGATACAATGAGCAGTTCTTC.

The chain carries TRBV18 and TRBJ2-7; no reliable D call. V lost 1 base, J lost 4 bases, and 5 bases lay in between. CDR3 length equals 12 residues. CDR1 is KGHSH, CDR2 LQKENI, per germline. The CDR3 DNA sequence: TGTGCCAGCTCACCACGCGTTTACGAGCAGTACTTC. Its translation: CASSPRVYEQYF. Full variable domain (remainder filled in from reference TRBV18 and TRBJ2-7): NAGVMQNPRHLVRRRGQEARLRCSPMKGHSHVYWYRQLPEEGLKFMVYLQKENIIDESGMPKERFSAEFPKEGPSILRIQQVVRGDSAAYFCASSPRVYEQYFGPGTRLTVT.

Details on this clone: One end of the junction is discordant with germline, which a read error may explain. The chain uses TRBV6-5 and TRBJ1-1, with 9 bases fitting TRBD1. Germline CDR1 and CDR2: MNHEY and SVGAGI. The CDR3 has 13 amino acids. CDR3 in amino acids: CASSETGGTKAFF. The CDR3 DNA follows: TGTGCCAGCAGTGAAACAGGGGGCACTAAAGCTTTCTTT.

For the CDR3, the DNA is TGTGCCAGCACCCGGGAAGGGGGCGCAGATACGCAGTATTTT. Translated, it gives CASTREGGADTQYF. This chain connects TRBV2 to TRBJ2-3; TRBD1 aligns across 7 bases. There are 14 residues in the CDR3. Trimming took 7 bases from V and 4 from J; bases not matched to a gene: 8. Germline CDR1 and CDR2: SNHLY and FYNNEI.

The chain has TRBV10-1 and TRBJ2-5; 9 positions match TRBD1. V shed 0 bases and J 5 bases; nucleotides not matched to a gene: 10. Germline CDR1 and CDR2: WNHNN and SYGVQD (reference sequence). The CDR3 runs 17 residues. CDR3 protein: CASSESRGTGSLETQYF. CDR3 sequence (DNA): TGCGCCAGCAGTGAGTCTCGGGGGACAGGGTCCTTGGAGACCCAGTACTTC.

The chain joins TRBV5-1 to TRBJ1-1; TRBD1 might be the D (6 bases). Trimming shortened V by 1 base and J by 5 bases, and 18 bases separated the two germline ends. The CDR3 is made up of 16 amino acids. Germline CDR1 and CDR2: SGHRS and YFSETQ. The CDR3 bases are TGCGCCAGCAGCTTGTTTGAAGGGACACGAGGAACTGAAGCTTTCTTT. Translation gives CASSLFEGTRGTEAFF.

V is TRBV5-4 and J is TRBJ2-7, with unresolved D. There are 13 residues in the CDR3. Trimming shortened V by 3 bases and J by 1 base, and 8 bases separated the two germline ends. In germline, CDR1 is SGHNT, CDR2 YYREEE (reference sequence). The CDR3, as DNA: TGTGCCAGCAGCTACGACACGTCCTACGAGCAGTACTTC. As protein: CASSYDTSYEQYF.

The chain links TRBV7-6 to TRBJ2-1; TRBD2 matches at 8 bases. CDR3 length: 15 residues. The ends lost 2 bases at V and 9 bases at J; junction bases unmatched: 9. Germline V gene data show CDR1 as SGHVS and CDR2 as FNYEAQ. The CDR3 bases are TGTGCCAGCAGCTTACGGACTAGCTTTGATAGTGAGCAGTTCTTC. Its translation: CASSLRTSFDSEQFF.

This chain uses TRBV30 with TRBJ2-1, with 15 nucleotides matching TRBD2. CDR1 and CDR2 from the germline V gene are GTSNPN and SVGIG (reference sequence). The V and J ends lost 1 base and 10 bases, in that order; junction bases with no gene match: 2. This CDR3 spans 14 amino acids. The CDR3: CAWSGGLAGGEQFF. The CDR3 DNA reads TGTGCCTGGAGTGGAGGACTAGCGGGAGGGGAGCAGTTCTTC.

This clone was observed once. The rearrangement joins TRBV5-1 to TRBJ2-1; D is unclear. The CDR3 runs 14 residues. Germline values: CDR1 SGHRS, CDR2 YFSETQ. The V end was cut by 4 bases, the J end by 0 bases, with 8 bases between. CDR3 in DNA: TGCGCCAGCAGCGAGGAGAGCTCCTACAATGAGCAGTTCTTC. Amino acid sequence: CASSEESSYNEQFF.

This clone occurred a few times. The V call is TRBV7-8, the J call TRBJ2-7; the D is unclear. V was clipped by 5 bases and J by 3 bases, with 8 bases between them. CDR1 is SGHVS, CDR2 FQNEAQ, per germline. The CDR3 covers 12 residues. CDR3 amino acids: CASSHRVYEQYF. The CDR3 region has the DNA TGTGCCAGCAGCCACCGGGTCTACGAGCAGTACTTC.

This clone was detected only once. CDR3 sequence reads: CASSMRTLDRASGEKLFF. The DNA of the CDR3 is TGTGCCAGCAGTATGAGGACCCTCGACAGGGCGTCCGGTGAAAAACTGTTTTTT. The V call is TRBV2, the J call TRBJ1-4; TRBD1 matches at 7 bases. The CDR3 is 18 residues long. V lost 5 bases to trimming and J lost 7 bases; unmatched junction nucleotides: 19. CDR1 SNHLY and CDR2 FYNNEI come from the germline V gene.

The chain joins TRBV19 to TRBJ2-1, with a weak D call TRBD2 (6 bases). Germline assignment: CDR1 LNHDA and CDR2 SQIVND (reference sequence). V lost 7 bases to trimming and J lost 1 base, with 14 bases between them. The CDR3 spans 15 residues. CDR3 DNA sequence: TGTGCCAGTACCACGCTAGCGCAGTCCTACAATGAGCAGTTCTTC. This gives the protein CASTTLAQSYNEQFF.

On this clone itself: In the same sample, other DNA sequences code for this CDR3. The chain combines TRBV28 with TRBJ2-3, with D possibly TRBD2 on 5 matching bases. Germline CDR1 and CDR2: MDHEN and SYDVKM. The CDR3 has 14 amino acids. V was pared by 3 bases and J by 0 bases, with 7 bases between. The CDR3 DNA sequence: TGTGCCAGCAGTTTGGGCGGGAGCACAGATACGCAGTATTTT. It is translated as CASSLGGSTDTQYF.

This clone was seen a handful of times. The V call is TRBV15, the J call TRBJ1-1, with D perhaps matching TRBD1 (5 bases). Trimming left V 0 bases short and J 3 bases short, with 14 bases between. The germline V gene encodes CDR1 LNHNV and CDR2 YYDKDF (reference sequence). CDR3 length: 16 residues. The CDR3 region has the DNA TGTGCCACCAGCAGAGATCGCGGGGCAGGGCACACTGAAGCTTTCTTT. Amino acids: CATSRDRGAGHTEAFF.

The V call is TRBV4-3, the J call TRBJ2-1, with unresolved D. This CDR3 spans 13 amino acids. The V end lost 3 bases, the J end lost 7 bases, and 10 bases lay between the germline ends. Germline assignment: CDR1 LGHNA and CDR2 YSLEER. CDR3 DNA sequence: TGCGCCAGCAGCCACTCCCTAGGTAATGAGCAGTTCTTC. It yields the protein CASSHSLGNEQFF.